Each of the 26 T cell receptor beta chains below was sequenced from the same sample in a study of cytomegalovirus exposure and HLA in healthy donors. PCR primers comprised 60 Vbeta and 13 Jbeta primers. TCRdb's copy holds only in-frame clones and misses some; the assay was immunoSEQ multiplex PCR. Of 120,000 to 150,000 clones listed, roughly three quarters are singletons. The sequenced material came from PBMCs. These receptor sequences come from a man aged 18 to 29 in good health and CMV-seronegative.

This clone occurred a few times. The chain is built from TRBV19 and TRBJ1-6; 7 bases fit TRBD1. This CDR3 contains 15 residues. Germline CDR1 reads LNHDA; CDR2 reads SQIVND (reference sequence). The ends lost 2 bases at V and 7 bases at J; junction bases unmatched: 5. In DNA, the CDR3 is TGTGCCAGTAGTATAAATGTCAGGGGGAATTCACCCCTCCACTTT. This codes for CASSINVRGNSPLHF.

This clone appeared once. This chain links TRBV27 with TRBJ2-2, with TRBD1 identical over 12 bases. V shed 1 base and J 6 bases; nucleotides not matched to a gene: 3. The CDR3 totals 16 residues. The germline V gene has CDR1 MNHEY and CDR2 SMNVEV (reference sequence). CDR3 coding DNA: TGTGCCAGCAGTTTATTAGGGACAGGGGGCCCCGGGGAGCTGTTTTTT. Translation: CASSLLGTGGPGELFF.

V is TRBV11-3 and J is TRBJ1-1; a weak D match, TRBD1 (6 bases). The CDR3 totals 15 residues. Trimming shortened V by 1 base and J by 6 bases, and 15 bases separated the two germline ends. Germline loops: CDR1 SGHNT, CDR2 YENEEA. CDR3 protein: CASSLAPQGRAEAFF. The CDR3 DNA reads as TGTGCCAGCAGCTTAGCCCCACAGGGTAGGGCTGAAGCTTTCTTT.

This clone was counted between two and nine times. The rearrangement links TRBV27 to TRBJ2-7; 10 bases are shared with TRBD1. Germline V CDR1 and CDR2: MNHEY, SMNVEV (reference sequence). This CDR3 is 17 amino acids long. V gave up 5 bases and J gave up 2 bases; unmatched junction bases: 12. The CDR3 loop is CASSPSKGDRGTYEQYF. The CDR3 DNA follows: TGTGCCAGCAGTCCGTCCAAGGGGGACAGGGGAACCTACGAGCAGTACTTC.

The V call is TRBV2, the J call TRBJ2-5; a possible D gene is TRBD1 (8 bases). The CDR3 consists of 15 residues. Germline CDR1 reads SNHLY; CDR2 reads FYNNEI. Trimming pared 4 bases from V and 2 bases from J, leaving 14 bases between. CDR3 DNA sequence: TGTGCCAGCAGTGCCGACAGGGGAGGGCAAGAGACCCAGTACTTC. Amino acid sequence: CASSADRGGQETQYF.

The chain employs TRBV6-6 and TRBJ1-4; D remains ambiguous. V dropped 7 bases and J dropped 3 bases, with 15 bases sitting between them. Looked up from germline, CDR1 is MNHNY and CDR2 is SVGAGI (reference sequence). The CDR3 has 15 residues. The CDR3 sequence: CASNEVAGPNEKLFF. The CDR3 region has the DNA TGTGCCAGCAACGAAGTGGCAGGCCCTAATGAAAAACTGTTTTTT.

This clone appeared many times. This sequence joins TRBV6-1 and TRBJ2-5; TRBD2 matches at 11 bases. CDR1 is MNHNS and CDR2 is SASEGT in the germline V gene. This CDR3 contains 15 residues. The J segment lost 1 base and the V segment lost 2 bases, leaving 0 bases of the junction unmatched. Here the CDR3 reads CASSETSGGQETQYF. The CDR3, as DNA: TGTGCCAGCAGTGAAACTAGCGGGGGCCAAGAGACCCAGTACTTC.

The V and J genes are TRBV6-1 and TRBJ1-4; D is unclear. In germline, CDR1 is MNHNS, CDR2 SASEGT. Between the trimmed V and J ends, which lost 1 base and 10 bases, there was a span of 13 bases. The CDR3 sequence is 14 residues long. CDR3 in DNA: TGTGCCAGCAGTGAAGTCCCGGGGTCGGTAAAACTGTTTTTT. Translating gives CASSEVPGSVKLFF.

This sequence joins TRBV7-6 and TRBJ2-7; a weak D match, TRBD2 (5 bases). Germline V gene data show CDR1 as SGHVS and CDR2 as FNYEAQ. The CDR3 is made up of 13 amino acids. V was shortened by 1 base and J by 3 bases, with 7 bases between the two germline ends. The chain's CDR3 is CASSLGERYEQYF. CDR3 coding DNA: TGTGCCAGCAGCTTAGGGGAGCGCTACGAGCAGTACTTC.

The rearrangement links TRBV5-6 to TRBJ1-6; D perhaps matches TRBD1 (5 bases). This CDR3 has 18 amino acids. CDR1 and CDR2 from the germline V gene are SGHDT and YYEEEE. V lost 1 base to trimming and J lost 0 bases, with 14 bases between them. Here the CDR3 DNA reads TGTGCCAGCAGCTTGTTGTTGACAGAAAACTCCTATAATTCACCCCTCCACTTT. Translation: CASSLLLTENSYNSPLHF.

This chain connects TRBV5-8 to TRBJ2-3, with D possibly being TRBD2 (6 bases). Trimming took off 2 bases at V and 2 bases at J, with 12 bases between the two ends. This CDR3 region has 15 residues. Germline CDR1 reads SGHTS; CDR2 reads YDEGEE. The DNA for the CDR3 is TGTGCCAGCAGCTTCGGAGGGTTAGACACAGATACGCAGTATTTT. Amino acids: CASSFGGLDTDTQYF.

The chain is built from TRBV5-4 and TRBJ2-2; 11 nucleotides agree with TRBD1. Germline lookup yields CDR1 SGHNT and CDR2 YYREEE (reference sequence). With V trimmed by 5 bases and J by 5 bases, 11 bases remained unmatched. The CDR3 has 17 amino acids. The chain's CDR3 is CASRIIGQGARTGELFF. In nucleotides, the CDR3 is TGTGCCAGCAGGATTATCGGACAGGGGGCTAGAACCGGGGAGCTGTTTTTT.

The V call is TRBV30, the J call TRBJ1-6, with 9 bases that match TRBD1. The CDR3 consists of 13 residues. The germline CDR1 and CDR2 sequences are GTSNPN and SVGIG (reference sequence). The V gene end was trimmed by 5 bases and the J gene end by 7 bases; junction bases not matched to a gene: 3. CDR3 sequence: CAWGTGRNSPLHF. The CDR3 nucleotides read TGTGCCTGGGGGACAGGGCGAAATTCACCCCTCCACTTT.

The V call is TRBV5-1, the J call TRBJ2-7; TRBD2 matches at 7 bases. CDR3 length equals 13 residues. V gave up 3 bases and J gave up 2 bases; unmatched junction bases: 2. The germline V gene has CDR1 SGHRS and CDR2 YFSETQ. Here the CDR3 reads CASSSGLTYEQYF. DNA of the CDR3: TGCGCCAGCAGCTCGGGACTAACCTACGAGCAGTACTTC.

This chain connects TRBV7-8 to TRBJ1-5; 7 bases are shared with TRBD1. V shed 1 base and J 2 bases; nucleotides not matched to a gene: 17. CDR3 length: 20 amino acids. Germline values: CDR1 SGHVS, CDR2 FQNEAQ. This CDR3 reads CASSLERLDRDEVRNQPQHF. The DNA for the CDR3 is TGTGCCAGCAGCTTAGAGAGACTCGACAGGGATGAAGTGCGCAATCAGCCCCAGCATTTT.

V is TRBV5-4 and J is TRBJ2-3; 10 positions match TRBD2. V was clipped by 0 bases and J by 2 bases; unmatched bases: 6. This CDR3 is 17 amino acids long. Germline-derived CDR1 and CDR2 are SGHNT and YYREEE (reference sequence). CDR3 coding DNA: TGTGCCAGCAGCTTGGGTCTAGCGGGGGTGTTCACAGATACGCAGTATTTT. Protein sequence: CASSLGLAGVFTDTQYF.

The J gene is TRBJ2-1, the V gene TRBV19; D call uncertain. Germline V gives CDR1 LNHDA, CDR2 SQIVND (reference sequence). The CDR3 consists of 13 residues. V was pared by 2 bases and J by 7 bases, with 9 bases between. For the CDR3, the DNA is TGTGCCAGTAGTATATCCACGAGGAATGAGCAGTTCTTC. It translates to CASSISTRNEQFF.

This clone was seen a few times. This chain joins TRBV19 and TRBJ1-2; D might be TRBD1 (5 bases). This CDR3 is 15 amino acids long. The V gene lost 7 bases and the J gene lost 7 bases, with 22 bases spanning the gap. The germline V gene has CDR1 LNHDA and CDR2 SQIVND (reference sequence). CDR3 bases: TGTGCCAGTACTGAACTTGACAGAATGGGATTTGGCTACACCTTC. Translating it yields CASTELDRMGFGYTF. The full variable domain, its missing parts supplied by reference TRBV19 and TRBJ1-2, is DGGITQSPKYLFRKEGQNVTLSCEQNLNHDAMYWYRQDPGQGLRLIYYSQIVNDFQKGDIAEGYSVSREKKESFPLTVTSAQKNPTAFYLCASTELDRMGFGYTFGSGTRLTVV.

The chain employs TRBV7-2 and TRBJ1-2; 7 bases fit TRBD1. The ends lost 1 base at V and 6 bases at J; junction bases unmatched: 11. CDR1 and CDR2 from the germline V gene are SGHTA and FQGNSA. The CDR3 consists of 16 residues. CDR3 loop: CASSLGGLQGRHGYTF. The CDR3 region has the DNA TGTGCCAGCAGCTTAGGGGGGCTACAGGGGAGGCATGGCTACACCTTC.

The V gene is TRBV6-5, the J gene TRBJ1-5; no definite D call. CDR1 is MNHEY, CDR2 SVGAGI, per germline. The CDR3 is made up of 13 amino acids. Trimming stripped 5 bases from V and 0 bases from J, with 5 bases between. The CDR3 DNA is TGTGCCAGCAGTCGGTCTAGCAATCAGCCCCAGCATTTT. Protein: CASSRSSNQPQHF.

The chain has TRBV5-6 and TRBJ1-3, with TRBD1 matching 12 bases. V was clipped by 7 bases and J by 4 bases; unmatched bases: 12. The CDR3 sequence is 17 residues long. The V gene's germline CDR1 is SGHDT and CDR2 YYEEEE. The DNA for the CDR3 is TGTGCCAGCGGTTCCCTGGGACAGGGGGCTGGAGGAAACACCATATATTTT. Protein: CASGSLGQGAGGNTIYF.

This chain uses TRBV19 with TRBJ2-2, with TRBD2 as a possible D gene (5 bases). Trimming left V 3 bases short and J 5 bases short, with 13 bases between. CDR1 is LNHDA and CDR2 is SQIVND in the germline V gene (reference sequence). CDR3 length: 15 residues. CDR3: CASSIQDLGTGELFF. The CDR3 DNA reads as TGTGCCAGTAGTATTCAGGACTTGGGTACCGGGGAGCTGTTTTTT.

The chain employs TRBV9 and TRBJ1-1; D possibly corresponds to TRBD1 (5 bases). V shed 0 bases and J shed 0 bases, with 21 bases lying between them. The germline V gene encodes CDR1 SGDLS and CDR2 YYNGEE. This CDR3 has 19 amino acids. This chain's CDR3 is CASSVGSTGGDILNTEAFF. The CDR3 region has the DNA TGTGCCAGCAGCGTAGGTAGTACTGGGGGGGATATCTTGAACACTGAAGCTTTCTTT.

In this sample, this clone turned up a few times. The J gene is TRBJ1-4, the V gene TRBV6-1; 9 bases line up with TRBD1. With 5 bases clipped from V and 2 bases from J, the junction kept 3 bases outside the gene matches. Germline V gives CDR1 MNHNS, CDR2 SASEGT. The CDR3 spans 15 residues. The chain's CDR3 is CASSPDRGTNEKLFF. The CDR3 region has the DNA TGTGCCAGCAGTCCTGACAGGGGGACTAATGAAAAACTGTTTTTT.

V is TRBV15 and J is TRBJ2-7; 8 nucleotides match TRBD2. Germline V gives CDR1 LNHNV, CDR2 YYDKDF (reference sequence). The CDR3 contains 16 residues. Trimming cost V 3 bases and J 6 bases; bases outside gene matches: 13. The CDR3 DNA reads as TGTGCCACCAGCAGGGGAGACGATAGCGGGGACCCCGAGCAGTACTTC. Encoded protein: CATSRGDDSGDPEQYF.

The rearrangement uses TRBV7-9 and TRBJ1-6; a weak D match, TRBD1 (6 bases). CDR1 is SEHNR, CDR2 FQNEAQ, per germline (reference sequence). V lost 2 bases and J lost 10, with 12 bases in between. This CDR3 has 14 amino acids. The CDR3 protein is CASSLMGGGSPLHF. The CDR3 coding sequence is TGTGCCAGCAGCTTAATGGGAGGGGGGTCACCCCTCCACTTT.